Described below is a single TCR beta chain sequence and its context. Its specificity is unknown. The V gene end was trimmed by 4 bases and the J gene end by 2 bases; junction bases not matched to a gene: 6. CDR3 length equals 15 residues. CDR1 and CDR2 (germline): GTSNPN, SVGIG (reference sequence). The data belong to a study of radiotherapy plus CTLA-4 blockade in lung cancer. Overall study context: The study recorded objective responses in around a sixth of patients and disease control in 25% to 35%.

Libraries were prepared by immunoSEQ multiplex PCR; TCRdb keeps only in-frame clonotypes and omits some of them. The sample shows under 100,000 clones, over 75% of them seen only once. General study results and limits: After treatment with radiotherapy plus ipilimumab, TCR clones that came from the tumor expanded in blood. Best predicting response, reportedly, were early blood T cell clone dynamics, with interferon-beta.

The specimen was peripheral blood, collected from a patient treated with radiotherapy plus ipilimumab. The chain links TRBV30 to TRBJ2-1, with TRBD2 identical over 9 bases. The receptor was derived from a human donor with non-small cell lung cancer that progressed on radiotherapy plus ipilimumab. DNA of the CDR3: TGTGCCTGGACTTCACAGCGGGGGGCCTACAATGAGCAGTTCTTC. The encoded protein is CAWTSQRGAYNEQFF.